What follows is one T cell receptor beta chain and its context. This sample is drawn from a study of blood T cell repertoires in COVID-19. Study details: The United States, Italy and Spain provided the acute and convalescent COVID-19 samples. From T cells, B-cell-depleted T cells, or PBMCs came the material, which was cDNA or gDNA.

Germline trimming cut 4 bases from V and 2 bases from J; bases unmatched to any gene: 4. This CDR3 is built from 15 residues. Germline loops: CDR1 SGDLS, CDR2 YYNGEE. Study processing details: The assay estimated nucleated cells by amplifying reference gene primers. Some clones are missing from TCRdb's copy, which holds only in-frame ones; the method was immunoSEQ multiplex PCR. V, J and clone size are taken as reported in that table, and D and trimming were inferred from the DNA itself. This table has about 140,000 clones, around 87% appearing once. What was sequenced was peripheral blood. The V gene is TRBV9, the J gene TRBJ1-3; TRBD1 aligns across 9 bases. The sequence derives from a man aged 50 to 59 who had recovered from COVID-19. This CDR3 reads CASSTTGGAGNTIYF. As DNA, the CDR3 is TGTGCCAGCAGCACAACAGGGGGCGCTGGAAACACCATATATTTT.